Detailed here is one T cell receptor beta chain. There are 17 residues in the CDR3. J was trimmed by 3 bases and V by 3 bases; bases with no gene match: 10. The germline gives CDR1 KGHDR, CDR2 SFDVKD. Per the original methods: Reference gene primer amplification gave nucleated cell count estimates. TCRdb's copy holds only in-frame clones and misses some; the assay was immunoSEQ multiplex PCR. The D gene and trimming were derived from the DNA, and the V and J assignments and clone size from that table. The profile shows around 200,000 clones, roughly nine tenths of them singletons. This specimen belongs to a study of blood T cell repertoires in COVID-19. The overall study: Italy, Spain and the United States were the sources of the convalescent and acute COVID-19 samples. From T cells, B-cell-depleted T cells, or PBMCs came the material, which was cDNA or gDNA.

Sequenced sample: peripheral blood. The chain uses TRBV24-1 and TRBJ2-3, with 8 bases that match TRBD1. This TCR derives from a man aged 35-49 years with active or convalescent COVID-19. CDR3 amino acids: CATSDPWTGLGTDTQYF. CDR3 sequence (DNA): TGTGCCACCAGTGATCCATGGACAGGGCTCGGGACAGATACGCAGTATTTT.